Below, 20 T cell receptor beta chains from the same sample are listed, as sequenced in a study of memory CD8 T cells in hepatitis C reinfection. Specified time point: peak reinfection, 3 to 8 weeks after reinfection detection. Sorted cells were sequenced directly ex vivo without any in vitro expansion. Clones were sequenced by immunoSEQ multiplex PCR, and TCRdb holds only the in-frame ones, with some missing. The top ten clones hold 1.2% of a sample with fewer than 50,000 clones, roughly 90% of them seen once. What was sequenced was naive CD8+ T cells sorted from blood. These receptors were obtained from a man aged 18 to 29 with hepatitis C virus infection.

The V and J genes are TRBV27 and TRBJ2-7; 10 nucleotides line up with TRBD2. CDR3 length: 15 amino acids. V shed 3 bases and J 1 base; nucleotides not matched to a gene: 3. Germline V gives CDR1 MNHEY, CDR2 SMNVEV (reference sequence). DNA of the CDR3: TGTGCCAGCAGTTTGTCTAGCGGGAGTTCCTACGAGCAGTACTTC. This encodes CASSLSSGSSYEQYF.

V usage is TRBV27 and J usage is TRBJ2-1; 7 positions match TRBD1. The V gene end was trimmed by 3 bases and the J gene end by 1 base; junction bases not matched to a gene: 9. The CDR3 contains 17 residues. Germline lookup yields CDR1 MNHEY and CDR2 SMNVEV (reference sequence). The CDR3 protein is CASSLSWGTESYNEQFF. For the CDR3, the DNA is TGTGCCAGCAGTTTGAGTTGGGGGACAGAATCCTACAATGAGCAGTTCTTC.

CDR3 in amino acids: CASSADLARFGETQYF. The DNA for the CDR3 is TGTGCCAGTAGTGCGGATCTGGCTAGGTTTGGAGAGACCCAGTACTTC. This sequence joins TRBV19 and TRBJ2-5; no firm D call. Trimming stripped 5 bases from V and 4 bases from J, with 20 bases between. CDR1 and CDR2 (germline): LNHDA, SQIVND (reference sequence). The CDR3 contains 16 residues.

In regard to this clone: Compared with germline, one end of the junction differs, possibly owing to a read error. The chain carries TRBV6-6 and TRBJ1-4, with no clear D. The CDR3 is made up of 14 amino acids. Germline V gene data show CDR1 as MNHNY and CDR2 as SVGAGI (reference sequence). The CDR3 coding sequence is TGTGCCGGCAGCCCGACCGGGGTGGACGAAAAACTGTTTTTT. It codes for CAGSPTGVDEKLFF.

The chain links TRBV4-1 to TRBJ1-1; 7 positions agree with TRBD1. Germline V gene lookup returns CDR1 MGHRA and CDR2 YSYEKL. The CDR3 sequence is 15 residues long. Trimming took 4 bases from V and 0 from J; bases not matched to a gene: 5. The CDR3 loop is CASSRGQTMNTEAFF. The CDR3 region has the DNA TGCGCCAGCAGCCGGGGACAGACAATGAACACTGAAGCTTTCTTT.

The chain has TRBV5-1 and TRBJ1-2; 7 bases map to TRBD1. Looked up from germline, CDR1 is SGHRS and CDR2 is YFSETQ. V was pared by 4 bases and J by 7 bases, with 13 bases of the junction left unmatched. The CDR3 runs to 15 residues. In nucleotides, the CDR3 is TGCGCCAGCAGCCCGGGGACAGAGTTCACCTCTGGCTACACCTTC. It is translated as CASSPGTEFTSGYTF.

The chain couples TRBV5-1 to TRBJ1-1; D possibly corresponds to TRBD1 (5 bases). This CDR3 comprises 14 residues. V was cut by 0 bases and J by 3 bases, with 9 bases left in between. Per germline, CDR1 SGHRS and CDR2 YFSETQ. The CDR3 sequence is CASSLGGLDTEAFF. Here the CDR3 DNA reads TGCGCCAGCAGCTTGGGGGGCTTAGACACTGAAGCTTTCTTT. Full variable domain (outside the CDR3, taken from reference TRBV5-1 and TRBJ1-1): KAGVTQTPRYLIKTRGQQVTLSCSPISGHRSVSWYQQTPGQGLQFLFEYFSETQRNKGNFPGRFSGRQFSNSRSEMNVSTLELGDSALYLCASSLGGLDTEAFFGQGTRLTVV.

This clone was picked up a small number of times. The genes are TRBV10-2 and TRBJ1-6; TRBD1 is a possible D gene (6 bases). Germline V CDR1 and CDR2: WSHSY, SAAADI. The CDR3 is made up of 14 amino acids. V lost 8 bases and J 7 bases, leaving 15 bases between the germline ends. CDR3 loop: CASRSAGDNSPLHF. As DNA, the CDR3 is TGCGCCAGCCGTTCGGCAGGGGACAATTCACCCCTCCACTTT.

The chain joins TRBV28 to TRBJ2-5; D might be TRBD2 (6 bases). Judging by the DNA end, TRBJ2-7 fits better; the J call may be wrong. Looked up from germline, CDR1 is MDHEN and CDR2 is SYDVKM. The CDR3 consists of 15 residues. The DNA for the CDR3 is TGTGCCAGCAGTCCCTGGACTACCTTTGGGAGCGAGCAGTACTTC. The encoded protein is CASSPWTTFGSEQYF.

J is TRBJ2-5 and V is TRBV11-2; TRBD1 agrees at 12 bases. Germline CDR1 and CDR2: SGHAT and FQNNGV. V shed 1 base and J 5 bases; nucleotides not matched to a gene: 14. The CDR3 has 19 amino acids. In DNA form, the CDR3 reads TGTGCCAGCAGCTTAGGTCCCCAGCCGGGACAGGGGGCCAGGGAGACCCAGTACTTC. Residues: CASSLGPQPGQGARETQYF.

The V and J genes are TRBV2 and TRBJ2-2; TRBD2 might be the D (6 bases). The germline V gene encodes CDR1 SNHLY and CDR2 FYNNEI. V gave up 2 bases and J gave up 1 base, with 17 bases separating them. There are 18 residues in the CDR3. DNA of the CDR3: TGTGCCAGCAGTGAAAAGGTGCCGGGGGTTCTGAACACCGGGGAGCTGTTTTTT. Encoded protein: CASSEKVPGVLNTGELFF. The complete variable domain, with remaining parts taken from reference TRBV2 and TRBJ2-2, reads EPEVTQTPSHQVTQMGQEVILRCVPISNHLYFYWYRQILGQKVEFLVSFYNNEISEKSEIFDDQFSVERPDGSNFTLKIRSTKLEDSAMYFCASSEKVPGVLNTGELFFGEGSRLTVL.

V is TRBV27 and J is TRBJ2-7; 7 nucleotides align to TRBD1. The trim removed 0 bases at V and 0 bases at J, leaving 2 bases unmatched. From germline, CDR1 is MNHEY and CDR2 SMNVEV (reference sequence). The CDR3 runs 15 residues. Here the CDR3 reads CASSLSGTASYEQYF. The DNA for the CDR3 is TGTGCCAGCAGTTTATCTGGGACAGCCTCCTACGAGCAGTACTTC.

V is TRBV5-5 and J is TRBJ2-7, with D possibly being TRBD2 (6 bases). V lost 4 bases and J 0 bases, leaving 14 bases between the germline ends. The CDR3 consists of 15 residues. The germline V gene has CDR1 SGHKS and CDR2 YYEKEE (reference sequence). As DNA, the CDR3 is TGTGCCAGCAGCCCGGGGGTAGGGAGCTCCTACGAGCAGTACGTC. Protein: CASSPGVGSSYEQYV.

This chain joins TRBV7-9 and TRBJ2-6; 8 bases fit TRBD2. Per germline, CDR1 SEHNR and CDR2 FQNEAQ (reference sequence). This CDR3 region has 16 residues. V lost 5 bases to trimming and J lost 0 bases; unmatched junction nucleotides: 3. The CDR3 is CASSTSGSSGANVLTF. CDR3 DNA sequence: TGTGCCAGCAGCACTAGCGGAAGCTCTGGGGCCAACGTCCTGACTTTC.

The gene calls are TRBV11-2 and TRBJ2-1; 7 positions agree with TRBD2. The CDR3 loop spans 16 amino acids. Losses at the gene ends were 5 bases for V and 1 base for J; bases not matched to a gene: 8. Germline V gene lookup returns CDR1 SGHAT and CDR2 FQNNGV. The CDR3 region has the DNA TGTGCCAGCAGCCTCCCAGCGGGGAAATCCTACAATGAGCAGTTCTTC. It encodes CASSLPAGKSYNEQFF.

This clone occurred a few times. This chain connects TRBV5-1 to TRBJ1-1, with 7 bases aligning to TRBD1. The germline gives CDR1 SGHRS, CDR2 YFSETQ. CDR3 length: 15 residues. Trimming removed 4 bases from V and 1 base from J; junction bases left unmatched: 7. CDR3 sequence: CASSQRGLGNTEAFF. Written as DNA, the CDR3 is TGCGCCAGCAGCCAGAGGGGGCTGGGGAACACTGAAGCTTTCTTT.

CDR3: CASSEAPPRVPYNEQFF. CDR3 DNA: TGTGCCAGCAGTGAAGCGCCCCCGAGGGTTCCCTACAATGAGCAGTTCTTC. The chain links TRBV2 to TRBJ2-1, with a weak D call TRBD2 (5 bases). Trimming stripped 0 bases from V and 2 bases from J, with 14 bases between. From germline, CDR1 is SNHLY and CDR2 FYNNEI. The length of the CDR3 is 17 residues.

This clone was detected only once. The chain has TRBV6-5 and TRBJ2-1; a weak D match, TRBD1 (5 bases). Germline V lookup: CDR1 MNHEY, CDR2 SVGAGI. V was trimmed by 2 bases and J by 3 bases, leaving 11 bases between them. This CDR3 contains 15 residues. The CDR3 region is CASSYTPTGYNEQFF. CDR3 nucleotides: TGTGCCAGCAGTTACACCCCCACAGGCTACAATGAGCAGTTCTTC.

This chain links TRBV27 with TRBJ2-1; 12 bases are a match to TRBD2. The germline V gene encodes CDR1 MNHEY and CDR2 SMNVEV (reference sequence). The CDR3 contains 16 residues. J lost 0 bases, V lost 6 bases, and 3 bases had no gene match. The CDR3 loop reads CASSSLAGGSYNEQFF. For the CDR3, the DNA is TGTGCCAGCAGCTCACTAGCGGGAGGCTCCTACAATGAGCAGTTCTTC.

The rearrangement uses TRBV4-1 and TRBJ2-5; 7 bases match TRBD2. Germline lookup yields CDR1 MGHRA and CDR2 YSYEKL. The CDR3 has 15 residues. Losses at the gene ends were 0 bases for V and 5 bases for J; bases not matched to a gene: 6. The CDR3 reads CASSQDPSGVETQYF. CDR3 coding DNA: TGCGCCAGCAGCCAAGATCCGAGCGGGGTTGAGACCCAGTACTTC.